The T cell receptor (beta chain) under discussion was sequenced for a study of CD8 T cells in Susac syndrome (dated by TCRdb to about 2019). Context from the whole study: Repertoire sequencing was used to test whether CD8+ T cell activation and differentiation in Susac syndrome was antigen driven. The clonality of the CD8+ T cell repertoire was compared across 12 healthy donors, roughly 14 Susac syndrome patients and roughly 15 multiple sclerosis patients. General conclusions and limits of the study: The study acknowledged that relatively few individuals were included in the TCR sequencing and HLA analysis.

High-throughput TCR beta sequencing profiled peripheral blood CD8+ and CD4+ T cells from healthy donors, Susac syndrome patients and multiple sclerosis patients. The healthy donors served as controls matched for age and sex. CD8+ TEMRA cells were enriched by FACS, while bulk CD8+ and CD4+ T cells were purified by magnetic negative isolation. Blood was collected in EDTA tubes and processed within 24 hours, with PBMCs isolated through density gradient centrifugation. PBMCs intended for TCR sequencing were cryopreserved in liquid nitrogen and thawed later in a water bath at 37 degrees C. A purity of at least 90% was achieved for sorted or isolated CD4+, CD8+ and CD8+ TEMRA cells. As regards this clonotype: It has no known antigen specificity. Base quality data are lacking; no much larger clone is found one base away.

RNA was extracted with the RNeasy kit and roughly 0.45 to 1 ug was reverse transcribed using random hexamers. TCR beta CDR3 regions were amplified with the immunoSEQ multiplex PCR assay covering 54 Vbeta and 13 Jbeta segments. PCR amplification bias was corrected using a synthetic template baseline for primer optimization and computational correction. On the authors' methods: Reads were annotated to V, D and J genes per IMGT and analyzed with immunoSEQ Analyzer, keeping only productive sequences. To calculate clonality, Shannon entropy was normalized by log2 of the number of productive unique sequences and then subtracted from one. Public and private clones were assessed among the 100 most prevalent clones of each patient and control. Clones were defined as Susac-specific if absent from the healthy and MS cohorts, from around 1,000 published viral clones and from other ImmuneACCESS disease sequences. TCRdb ran its own pipeline on the public reads, namely fastp trimming at Q25 and MiXCR clone calling, and kept in-frame beta chains. Each entry merges the rows of one CDR3 protein and shows their most common DNA and genes. The V and J calls reflect TCRdb's pipeline rather than the authors' work. Across this sample there are 120,000 to 150,000 distinct CDR3 sequences, with approximately 95% seen only once. The top ten constitute over 0.25% of the sample.

The sample was CD8+ T cells from PBMCs. The sequence was obtained from a human donor in good health.

The nucleotides are TGTGCCAGCAGCCAAGTTTATGGGCCAGATACGCAGTATTTT. Translated, it gives CASSQVYGPDTQYF. Here the chain combines TRBV5-4 and TRBJ2-3, with the identity of the D gene unclear. Trimming costs V 4 bases and J 4 bases, and their ends lie 13 bases apart. Reading from cysteine to phenylalanine, the CDR3 counts 14 amino acids. The CDR3 DNA has 42 bases and is translated from base 1. CDR1 and CDR2 were assigned from the germline V gene (reference sequence) as SGHNT and YYREEE.